The sequence of this T cell receptor beta chain was determined in a study of T-cell reconstitution after alpha-beta-depleted transplantation in children. Study-level results: T-cell counts and diversity at one year following transplant were attributed mainly to newly produced T cells. Day-60 TCRbeta diversity that was high in some patients was derived from surviving recipient T cells and thymic progenitors. Two months or so post-transplant, alpha-beta T cells reportedly derived from several hundred expanded graft clones.

The V segment lost 1 base and the J segment 5 bases; nucleotides outside the gene matches: 11. The germline V gene has CDR1 MNHEY and CDR2 SVGEGT. The CDR3 has 18 amino acids. A TCRbeta library incorporating unique molecular identifiers was prepared. TCRdb redid the calling of the PCR reads with MiXCR, one entry per CDR3 protein. The table includes 550,000 to 600,000 distinct CDR3 sequences, roughly 24% detected once. With regard to this clonotype: Its antigen is unknown.

This sequence joins TRBV6-2 or TRBV6-3 and TRBJ2-1, with TRBD2 matching 10 bases. The receptor's source is a boy younger than two who had a stem cell transplant for acute myeloid leukemia, so the T cells may come from the graft donor. Sequencing used PBMCs, mostly from graft donor cells, obtained 360 days after TCRalphabeta/CD19-depleted stem cell transplant. DNA for the CDR3: TGTGCCAGCAGTTACTACCCCCTAGCGGGGGCCGATGACAATGAGCAGTTCTTC. As protein: CASSYYPLAGADDNEQFF.